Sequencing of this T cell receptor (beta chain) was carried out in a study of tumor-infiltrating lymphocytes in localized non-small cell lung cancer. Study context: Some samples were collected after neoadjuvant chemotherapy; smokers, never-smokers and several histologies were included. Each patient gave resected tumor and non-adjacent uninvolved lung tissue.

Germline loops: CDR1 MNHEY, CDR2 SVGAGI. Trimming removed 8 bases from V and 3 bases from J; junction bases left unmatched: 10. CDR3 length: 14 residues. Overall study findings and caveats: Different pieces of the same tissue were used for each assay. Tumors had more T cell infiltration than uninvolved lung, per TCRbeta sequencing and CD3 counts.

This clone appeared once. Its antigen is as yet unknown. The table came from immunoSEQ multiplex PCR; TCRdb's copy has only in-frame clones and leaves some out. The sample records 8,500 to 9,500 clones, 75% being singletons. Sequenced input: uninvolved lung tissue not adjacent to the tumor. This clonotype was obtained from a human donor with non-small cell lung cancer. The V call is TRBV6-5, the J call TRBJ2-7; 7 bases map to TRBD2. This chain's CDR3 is CASAREEGYYEQYF. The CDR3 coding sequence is TGTGCCAGCGCCCGGGAGGAAGGATACTACGAGCAGTACTTC.